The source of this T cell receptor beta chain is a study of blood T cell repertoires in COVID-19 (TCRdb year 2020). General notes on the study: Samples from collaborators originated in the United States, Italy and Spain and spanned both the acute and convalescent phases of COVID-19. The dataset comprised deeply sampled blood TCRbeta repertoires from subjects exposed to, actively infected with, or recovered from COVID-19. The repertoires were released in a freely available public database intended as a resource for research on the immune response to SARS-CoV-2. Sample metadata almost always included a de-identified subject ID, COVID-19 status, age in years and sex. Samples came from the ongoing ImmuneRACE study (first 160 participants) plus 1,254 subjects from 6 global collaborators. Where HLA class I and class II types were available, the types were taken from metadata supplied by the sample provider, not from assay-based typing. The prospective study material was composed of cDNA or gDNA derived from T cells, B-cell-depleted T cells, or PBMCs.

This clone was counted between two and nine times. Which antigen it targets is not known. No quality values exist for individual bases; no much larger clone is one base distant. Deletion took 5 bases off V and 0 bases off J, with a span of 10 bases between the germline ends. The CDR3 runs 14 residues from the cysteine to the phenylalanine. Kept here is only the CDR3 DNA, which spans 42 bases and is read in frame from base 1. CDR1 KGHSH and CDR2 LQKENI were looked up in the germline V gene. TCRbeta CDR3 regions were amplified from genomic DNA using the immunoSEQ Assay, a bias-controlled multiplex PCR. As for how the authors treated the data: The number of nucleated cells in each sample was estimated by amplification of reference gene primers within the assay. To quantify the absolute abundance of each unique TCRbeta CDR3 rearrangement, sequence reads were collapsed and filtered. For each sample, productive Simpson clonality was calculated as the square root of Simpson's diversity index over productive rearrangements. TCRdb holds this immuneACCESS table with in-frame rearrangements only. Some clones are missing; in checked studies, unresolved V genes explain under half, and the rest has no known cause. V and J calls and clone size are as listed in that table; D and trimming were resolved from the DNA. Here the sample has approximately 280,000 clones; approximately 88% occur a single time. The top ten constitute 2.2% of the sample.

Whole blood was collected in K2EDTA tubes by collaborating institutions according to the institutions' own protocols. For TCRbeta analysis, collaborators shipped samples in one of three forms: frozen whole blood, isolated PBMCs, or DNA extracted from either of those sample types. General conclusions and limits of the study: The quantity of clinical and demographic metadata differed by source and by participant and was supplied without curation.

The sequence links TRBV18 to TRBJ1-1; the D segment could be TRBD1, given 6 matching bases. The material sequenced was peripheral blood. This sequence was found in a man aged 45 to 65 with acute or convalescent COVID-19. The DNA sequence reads TGTGCCAGCTCAAACAGGGTCGTGAACACTGAAGCTTTCTTT. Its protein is CASSNRVVNTEAFF. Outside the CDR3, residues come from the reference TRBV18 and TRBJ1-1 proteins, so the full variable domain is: NAGVMQNPRHLVRRRGQEARLRCSPMKGHSHVYWYRQLPEEGLKFMVYLQKENIIDESGMPKERFSAEFPKEGPSILRIQQVVRGDSAAYFCASSNRVVNTEAFFGQGTRLTVV.